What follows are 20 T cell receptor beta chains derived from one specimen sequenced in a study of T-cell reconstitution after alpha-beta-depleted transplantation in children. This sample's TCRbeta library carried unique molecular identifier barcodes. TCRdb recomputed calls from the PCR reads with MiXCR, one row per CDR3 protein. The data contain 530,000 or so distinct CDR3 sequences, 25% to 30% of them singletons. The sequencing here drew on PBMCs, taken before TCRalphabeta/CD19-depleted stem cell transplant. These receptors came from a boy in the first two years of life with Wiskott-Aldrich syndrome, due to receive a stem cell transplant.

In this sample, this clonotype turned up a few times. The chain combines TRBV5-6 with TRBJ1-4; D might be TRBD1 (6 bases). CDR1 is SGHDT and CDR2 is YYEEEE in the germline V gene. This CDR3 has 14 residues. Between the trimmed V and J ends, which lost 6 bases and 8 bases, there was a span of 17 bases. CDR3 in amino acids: CASMLRGASEKLFF. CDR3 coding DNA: TGTGCCAGCATGCTTCGGGGGGCGTCAGAAAAACTGTTTTTT.

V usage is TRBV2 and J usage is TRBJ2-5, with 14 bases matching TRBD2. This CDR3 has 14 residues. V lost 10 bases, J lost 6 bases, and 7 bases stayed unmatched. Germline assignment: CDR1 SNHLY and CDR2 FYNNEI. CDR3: CAMPGLAGEQTQYF. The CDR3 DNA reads TGTGCCATGCCGGGACTAGCGGGAGAACAGACCCAGTACTTC.

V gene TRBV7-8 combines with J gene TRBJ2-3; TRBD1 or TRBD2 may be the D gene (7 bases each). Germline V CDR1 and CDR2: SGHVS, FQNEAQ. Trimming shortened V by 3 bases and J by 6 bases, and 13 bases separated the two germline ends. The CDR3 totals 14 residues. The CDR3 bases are TGTGCCAGCAGCTTGACAGGGCGGGGGGATACGCAGTATTTT. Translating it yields CASSLTGRGDTQYF.

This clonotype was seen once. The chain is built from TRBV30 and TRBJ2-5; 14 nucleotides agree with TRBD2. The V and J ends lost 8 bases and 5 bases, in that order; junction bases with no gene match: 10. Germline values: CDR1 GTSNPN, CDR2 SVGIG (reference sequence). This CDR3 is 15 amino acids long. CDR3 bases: TGTGCCGGGTCCCCGGGACTAGCGGGAGCGGAGACCCAGTACTTC. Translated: CAGSPGLAGAETQYF.

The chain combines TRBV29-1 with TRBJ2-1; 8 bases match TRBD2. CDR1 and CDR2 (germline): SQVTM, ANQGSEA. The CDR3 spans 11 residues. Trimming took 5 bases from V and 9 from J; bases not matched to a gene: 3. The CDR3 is CSVLGGGEQFF. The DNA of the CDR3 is TGCAGCGTTCTCGGGGGGGGTGAGCAGTTCTTC.

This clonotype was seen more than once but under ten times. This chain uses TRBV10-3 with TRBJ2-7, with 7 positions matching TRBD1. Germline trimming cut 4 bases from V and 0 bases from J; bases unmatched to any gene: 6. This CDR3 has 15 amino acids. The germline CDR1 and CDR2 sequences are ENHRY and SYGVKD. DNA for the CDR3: TGTGCCATCAGTGGCTCCGGGACAGACTCCTACGAGCAGTACTTC. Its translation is CAISGSGTDSYEQYF.

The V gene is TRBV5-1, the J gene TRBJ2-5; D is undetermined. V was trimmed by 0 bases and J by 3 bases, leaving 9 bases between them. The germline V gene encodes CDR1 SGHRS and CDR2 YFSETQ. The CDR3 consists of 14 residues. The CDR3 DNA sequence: TGCGCCAGCAGCTTGGTCGCTGGCAAAGAGACCCAGTACTTC. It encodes CASSLVAGKETQYF. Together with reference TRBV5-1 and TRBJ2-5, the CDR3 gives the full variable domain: KAGVTQTPRYLIKTRGQQVTLSCSPISGHRSVSWYQQTPGQGLQFLFEYFSETQRNKGNFPGRFSGRQFSNSRSEMNVSTLELGDSALYLCASSLVAGKETQYFGPGTRLLVL.

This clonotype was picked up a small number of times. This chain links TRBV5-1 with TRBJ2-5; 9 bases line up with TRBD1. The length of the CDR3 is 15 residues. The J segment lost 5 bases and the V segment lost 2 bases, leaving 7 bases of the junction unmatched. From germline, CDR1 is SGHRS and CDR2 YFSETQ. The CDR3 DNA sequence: TGCGCCAGCAGCTTAACAGGGGGCGGGGGTGAGACCCAGTACTTC. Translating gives CASSLTGGGGETQYF.

CDR3 nucleotide sequence: TGTGCCAGCAGTTACCAGGGGGCGACCGGGGAGCTGTTTTTT. This encodes CASSYQGATGELFF. This sequence joins TRBV6-5 and TRBJ2-2, with 8 bases matching TRBD1. The V gene end was trimmed by 2 bases and the J gene end by 5 bases; junction bases not matched to a gene: 1. Germline-derived CDR1 and CDR2 are MNHEY and SVGAGI. This CDR3 is built from 14 residues.

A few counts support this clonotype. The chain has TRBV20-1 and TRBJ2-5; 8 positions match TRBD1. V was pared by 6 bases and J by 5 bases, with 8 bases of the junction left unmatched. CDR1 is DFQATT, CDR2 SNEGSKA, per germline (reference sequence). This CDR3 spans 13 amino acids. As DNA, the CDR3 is TGCAGTGCCCAAGACAGGGGTATTGAGACCCAGTACTTC. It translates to CSAQDRGIETQYF.

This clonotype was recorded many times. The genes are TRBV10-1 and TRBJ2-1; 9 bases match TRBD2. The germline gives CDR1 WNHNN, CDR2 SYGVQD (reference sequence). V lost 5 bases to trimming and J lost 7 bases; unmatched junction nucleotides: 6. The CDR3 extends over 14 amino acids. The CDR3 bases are TGCGCCAGCAGTACGGGACTAGCCGGGAATGAGCAGTTCTTC. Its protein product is CASSTGLAGNEQFF.

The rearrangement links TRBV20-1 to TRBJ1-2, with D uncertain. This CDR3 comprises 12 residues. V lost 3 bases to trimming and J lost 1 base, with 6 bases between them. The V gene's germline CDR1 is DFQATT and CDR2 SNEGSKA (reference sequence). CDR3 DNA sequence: TGCAGTGCTAGTCCACGTAACTATGGCTACACCTTC. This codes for CSASPRNYGYTF.

CDR3 DNA: TGCGCCAGCAGCTTGCGTGGACCGAATTATGGCTACACCTTC. It codes for CASSLRGPNYGYTF. This chain joins TRBV5-1 and TRBJ1-2; D is unresolved. CDR3 length equals 14 residues. V was shortened by 1 base and J by 5 bases, with 12 bases between the two germline ends. CDR1 is SGHRS, CDR2 YFSETQ, per germline.

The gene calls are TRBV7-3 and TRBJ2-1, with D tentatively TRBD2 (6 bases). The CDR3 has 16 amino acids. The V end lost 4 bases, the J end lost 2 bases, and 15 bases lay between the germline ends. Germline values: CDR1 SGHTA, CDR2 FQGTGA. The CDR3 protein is CASSSDRDLTYNEQFF. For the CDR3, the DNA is TGTGCCAGCAGCTCGGACCGGGACTTAACCTACAATGAGCAGTTCTTC.

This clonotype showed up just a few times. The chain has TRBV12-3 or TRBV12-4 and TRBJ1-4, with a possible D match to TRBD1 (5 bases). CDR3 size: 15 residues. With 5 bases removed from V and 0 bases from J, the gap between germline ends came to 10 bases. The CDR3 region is CASSTKGPTNEKLFF. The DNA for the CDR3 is TGTGCCAGCAGTACTAAGGGACCAACTAATGAAAAACTGTTTTTT.

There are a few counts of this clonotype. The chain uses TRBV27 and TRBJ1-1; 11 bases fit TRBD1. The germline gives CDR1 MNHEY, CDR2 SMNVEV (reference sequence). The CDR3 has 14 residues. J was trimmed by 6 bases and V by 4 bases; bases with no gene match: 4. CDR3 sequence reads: CASSWGQGVAEAFF. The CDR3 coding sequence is TGTGCCAGCAGTTGGGGACAGGGGGTAGCTGAAGCTTTCTTT.

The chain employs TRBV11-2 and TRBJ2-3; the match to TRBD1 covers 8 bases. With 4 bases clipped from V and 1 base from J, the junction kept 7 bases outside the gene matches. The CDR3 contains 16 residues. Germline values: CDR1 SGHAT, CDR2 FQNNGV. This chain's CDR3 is CASSSGRGQGTDTQYF. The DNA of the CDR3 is TGTGCCAGCAGCTCCGGTCGGGGACAGGGCACAGATACGCAGTATTTT.

CDR3 DNA: TGTGCCAGCAGCTTGAGGACAGCCTATGGCTACACCTTC. Protein: CASSLRTAYGYTF. J is TRBJ1-2 and V is TRBV5-6, with D possibly matching TRBD1 (6 bases). This CDR3 has 13 amino acids. The V and J ends lost 1 base and 4 bases respectively, with 8 bases between them. Germline V gene data show CDR1 as SGHDT and CDR2 as YYEEEE.

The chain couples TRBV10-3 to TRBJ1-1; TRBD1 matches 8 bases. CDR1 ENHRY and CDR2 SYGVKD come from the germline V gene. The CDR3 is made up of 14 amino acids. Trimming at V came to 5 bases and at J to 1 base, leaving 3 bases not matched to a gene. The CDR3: CAISSTGENTEAFF. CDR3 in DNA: TGTGCCATCAGTTCGACAGGGGAGAACACTGAAGCTTTCTTT.

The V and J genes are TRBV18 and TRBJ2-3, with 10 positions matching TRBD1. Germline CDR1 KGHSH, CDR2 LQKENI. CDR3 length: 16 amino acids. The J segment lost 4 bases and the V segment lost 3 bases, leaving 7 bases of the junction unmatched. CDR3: CASSPLTGGFADTQYF. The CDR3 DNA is TGTGCCAGCTCACCCTTGACAGGGGGCTTCGCAGATACGCAGTATTTT.